Presented here are 25 T cell receptor beta chains from one specimen sequenced in a study of prognosis after radiotherapy for stage I lung cancer. The study amplified the TCR beta CDR3 region from genomic DNA. This amplification was carried out by two rounds of multiplex PCR. First-round PCR amplification was performed with primers specific to each TRBV and TRBJ gene. TCRdb recomputed calls from the multiplex PCR reads with MiXCR, one row per CDR3 protein. The sample has about 59,000 distinct CDR3 sequences, 26% seen once. The sample was PBMCs, taken before or after stereotactic body radiation therapy (not recorded which). These receptors originate from a donor over 45 with non-small cell lung cancer.

CDR3 amino acids: CASRTTYQETQYF. Written as DNA, the CDR3 is TGTGCCAGCAGGACCACCTATCAAGAGACCCAGTACTTC. V gene TRBV3-1 combines with J gene TRBJ2-5, with D hard to call. V shed 6 bases and J shed 2 bases, with 10 bases lying between them. CDR1 and CDR2 (germline): LGHDT, YNNKEL (reference sequence). This CDR3 region has 13 residues.

This clonotype was seen at least ten times. The V call is TRBV6-1, the J call TRBJ2-5, with a weak D call TRBD1 (6 bases). V shed 0 bases and J shed 4 bases, with 12 bases lying between them. The CDR3 sequence is 15 residues long. CDR1 is MNHNS, CDR2 SASEGT, per germline. CDR3 in amino acids: CASSEARTDRETQYF. CDR3 bases: TGTGCCAGCAGTGAAGCGCGTACGGACAGAGAGACCCAGTACTTC.

This clonotype was counted between two and nine times. The rearrangement joins TRBV20-1 to TRBJ1-1, with D tentatively TRBD1 (6 bases). This CDR3 has 13 residues. CDR1 is DFQATT, CDR2 SNEGSKA, per germline (reference sequence). V dropped 5 bases and J dropped 1 base, with 11 bases sitting between them. As DNA, the CDR3 is TGCAGTGCTGGACGGACAGCGAACACTGAAGCTTTCTTT. It encodes CSAGRTANTEAFF.

This clonotype was observed at least ten times. The chain couples TRBV5-1 to TRBJ2-3; D not resolved. Per germline, CDR1 SGHRS and CDR2 YFSETQ. The CDR3 sequence is 13 residues long. V was clipped by 0 bases and J by 2 bases, with 4 bases between them. The CDR3 nucleotides read TGCGCCAGCAGCTTGGGCTTCACAGATACGCAGTATTTT. It specifies CASSLGFTDTQYF.

As regards this clonotype: A read error is possible here, since a much larger clone lies one base away. This chain joins TRBV3-1 and TRBJ2-5; D gene uncertain. In germline, CDR1 is LGHDT, CDR2 YNNKEL (reference sequence). Trimming took 8 bases from V and 7 from J, leaving 11 bases between them. This CDR3 has 11 residues. The CDR3 sequence is CASGSLGTQYF. DNA of the CDR3: TGTGCCAGCGGCAGCCTGGGGACCCAGTACTTC.

This clonotype has more than one count but fewer than ten. The chain employs TRBV20-1 and TRBJ2-4; D may match TRBD1 or TRBD2 (6 bases each). Germline V lookup: CDR1 DFQATT, CDR2 SNEGSKA (reference sequence). The CDR3 sequence is 16 residues long. The V end lost 7 bases, the J end lost 0 bases, and 19 bases lay between the germline ends. The CDR3 region is CSDATQGLEAKNIQYF. As DNA, the CDR3 is TGCAGTGACGCCACACAGGGACTGGAAGCCAAAAACATTCAGTACTTC.

About this clonotype itself: A far bigger clonotype differs at one base, so this is likely a read error. This chain links TRBV6-8 with TRBJ1-2; D not certain. This CDR3 region has 12 residues. Germline assignment: CDR1 MNHGY and CDR2 SAAAGT. Trimming removed 9 bases at V and 4 bases at J, with 12 bases between. The CDR3 coding sequence is TGTGCCAGAAAAGACGGCCCCTATGGCTACACCTTC. This encodes CARKDGPYGYTF.

With regard to this clonotype: It is likely a read error: a sequence one base away is far more abundant. This chain uses TRBV6-4 with TRBJ2-7; weak D call: TRBD1 (6 bases). CDR1 MRHNA and CDR2 SNTAGT come from the germline V gene. This CDR3 contains 16 residues. In DNA, the CDR3 is TGTGCCACTGTGCCCAAAATGTCAGGGGCGGTCTACGAGCAGCACTTC. Translated: CATVPKMSGAVYEQHF.

This clonotype was seen many times. The CDR3 sequence is CASSQLAESTDTQYF. For the CDR3, the DNA is TGTGCCAGCAGTCAGCTAGCGGAGAGCACAGATACGCAGTATTTT. This chain links TRBV2 with TRBJ2-3, with 7 positions matching TRBD2. The length of the CDR3 is 15 residues. Germline-derived CDR1 and CDR2 are SNHLY and FYNNEI. V was pared by 5 bases and J by 0 bases, with 5 bases of the junction left unmatched.

This clonotype was detected many times. A read error may explain this, as a much larger clone is one base away. The chain joins TRBV6-1 to TRBJ2-1; D not certain. Germline loops: CDR1 MNHNS, CDR2 SASEGT. This CDR3 contains 13 residues. The CDR3 DNA is TGTGCCAGCAGTAGGCAGGTTTACAATGAGCAGCTCTTC. It codes for CASSRQVYNEQLF.

Note on this clonotype: This likely stems from a read error, as it lies one base from a far larger clone. The J gene is TRBJ1-5, the V gene TRBV6-1; D perhaps matches TRBD1 (5 bases). CDR1 and CDR2 (germline): MNHNS, SASEGT. The CDR3 runs to 13 residues. V lost 5 bases and J lost 3, with 8 bases in between. The CDR3 bases are TGTGCCAGCAGTCAAGGGGTCAATCAGCCCCAGCATTTT. Amino acids: CASSQGVNQPQHF.

This chain connects TRBV6-2 or TRBV6-3 to TRBJ2-7, with D maybe TRBD1 (5 bases). This CDR3 comprises 14 residues. The germline V and J ends were trimmed by 6 bases and 2 bases, with 14 bases remaining between them. Germline-derived CDR1 and CDR2 are MNHEY and SVGEGT. In nucleotides, the CDR3 is TGTGCCAGCAGAAAAGTGCCAGGGCCCTACGAGCAGTACTTC. Its translation is CASRKVPGPYEQYF.

In its sample, this clonotype was seen many times. This chain connects TRBV25-1 to TRBJ1-5; no firm D call. V was shortened by 1 base and J by 1 base, with 11 bases between the two germline ends. CDR1 MGHDK and CDR2 SYGVNS come from the germline V gene. The CDR3 extends over 16 amino acids. This CDR3 reads CASSEFKTLSNQPQHF. CDR3 coding DNA: TGTGCCAGCAGTGAATTTAAGACACTCAGCAATCAGCCCCAGCATTTT. Full variable domain (outside the CDR3, taken from reference TRBV25-1 and TRBJ1-5): EADIYQTPRYLVIGTGKKITLECSQTMGHDKMYWYQQDPGMELHLIHYSYGVNSTEKGDLSSESTVSRIRTEHFPLTLESARPSHTSQYLCASSEFKTLSNQPQHFGDGTRLSIL.

Many counts were recorded for this clonotype. The rearrangement uses TRBV6-4 and TRBJ1-2, with 10 nucleotides matching TRBD1. Germline V CDR1 and CDR2: MRHNA, SNTAGT. The CDR3 is 13 amino acids. Losses at the gene ends were 4 bases for V and 8 bases for J; bases not matched to a gene: 4. The CDR3 DNA reads TGTGCCAGCAGTGCCGGGACAGGGGAAGGCTACACCTTC. As protein: CASSAGTGEGYTF.

With respect to this clonotype: This likely reflects a read error, since a far larger clone is one base away. The rearrangement uses TRBV6-4 and TRBJ2-5, with a tentative D call TRBD1 (6 bases). Trimming pared 10 bases from V and 7 bases from J, leaving 25 bases between. The length of the CDR3 is 15 residues. CDR1 and CDR2 (germline): MRHNA, SNTAGT. The CDR3 protein is CAIGPGTRGERTQYF. CDR3 nucleotide sequence: TGTGCCATCGGACCGGGGACACGGGGCGAGAGGACCCAGTACTTC.

This clonotype was recorded many times. The chain recombines TRBV12-3 or TRBV12-4 with TRBJ1-2, with 9 positions matching TRBD1. Trimming removed 6 bases from V and 8 bases from J; junction bases left unmatched: 13. The CDR3 spans 15 residues. CDR3 amino acids: CASSPQGAPGLGYTF. CDR3 in DNA: TGTGCCAGCAGCCCACAGGGGGCGCCGGGGCTCGGCTACACCTTC.

This chain joins TRBV5-4 and TRBJ1-2; TRBD1 is a possible D gene (5 bases). V was shortened by 4 bases and J by 6 bases, with 13 bases between the two germline ends. The length of the CDR3 is 13 residues. In germline, CDR1 is SGHNT, CDR2 YYREEE (reference sequence). The CDR3, as DNA: TGTGCCAGCAGCCCTCCCCGAGGGGATGGCTACACCTTC. Amino acids: CASSPPRGDGYTF.

The sample holds many counts of this clonotype. This chain links TRBV5-1 with TRBJ2-5, with TRBD2 identical over 11 bases. With 4 bases clipped from V and 4 bases from J, the junction kept 9 bases outside the gene matches. This CDR3 has 16 amino acids. Germline CDR1 is SGHRS and CDR2 is YFSETQ. CDR3 region: CASSTNSGGALETQYF. CDR3 bases: TGCGCCAGCAGCACAAATAGCGGGGGGGCTCTAGAGACCCAGTACTTC.

This clonotype was recorded many times. The chain carries TRBV30 and TRBJ1-2; D is ambiguous. Per germline, CDR1 GTSNPN and CDR2 SVGIG (reference sequence). The CDR3 runs 15 residues. V was cut by 0 bases and J by 4 bases, with 15 bases left in between. The CDR3 loop reads CAWSVQVRSPYGYTF. DNA for the CDR3: TGTGCCTGGAGTGTACAAGTTCGGTCCCCCTATGGCTACACCTTC.

This clonotype was seen only once. This likely stems from a read error, as it lies one base from a far larger clone. This chain connects TRBV6-4 to TRBJ2-1; 9 bases are a match to TRBD2. V lost 3 bases and J lost 2; bases outside the gene matches: 11. The CDR3 has 18 amino acids. Germline V lookup: CDR1 MRHNA, CDR2 SNTAGT. The chain's CDR3 is CASSDRAGGATTYNEQFF. In nucleotides, the CDR3 is TGTGCCAGCAGTGATCGCGCGGGGGGGGCCACTACCTACAATGAGCAGTTCTTC.

This clonotype was seen at least ten times. The chain recombines TRBV28 with TRBJ1-3; D is possibly TRBD1 (6 bases). The V and J ends lost 1 base and 8 bases respectively, with 15 bases between them. The CDR3 is made up of 15 amino acids. Germline values: CDR1 MDHEN, CDR2 SYDVKM. CDR3 DNA sequence: TGTGCCAGCAGTTTATCGAACAGGGTGGGCGACACCATATATTTT. Translation: CASSLSNRVGDTIYF.

This clonotype was found many times. The chain joins TRBV5-5 to TRBJ2-1; D gene uncertain. The length of the CDR3 is 16 residues. V lost 0 bases and J 0 bases, leaving 10 bases between the germline ends. CDR1 and CDR2 (germline): SGHKS, YYEKEE (reference sequence). CDR3 bases: TGTGCCAGCAGCTTGGACCGTGCGAGCTCCTACAATGAGCAGTTCTTC. Encoded protein: CASSLDRASSYNEQFF.

This clonotype was picked up many times. This chain links TRBV11-3 with TRBJ2-1; D is possibly TRBD1 or TRBD2 (5 bases each). The CDR3 extends over 15 amino acids. V lost 5 bases and J 0 bases, leaving 11 bases between the germline ends. Germline V lookup: CDR1 SGHNT, CDR2 YENEEA. CDR3 sequence (DNA): TGTGCCAGCAGCCTCGGGGCTAGCTCCTACAATGAGCAGTTCTTC. This gives the protein CASSLGASSYNEQFF.

This clonotype appeared many times. The chain combines TRBV6-2 or TRBV6-3 with TRBJ2-2, with TRBD1 matching 12 bases. This CDR3 comprises 17 residues. With V trimmed by 2 bases and J by 4 bases, 5 bases remained unmatched. The germline gives CDR1 MNHEY, CDR2 SVGEGT. The chain's CDR3 is CASSYPGTGGFTGELFF. The CDR3 DNA follows: TGTGCCAGCAGTTACCCCGGGACAGGGGGCTTCACCGGGGAGCTGTTTTTT.

The chain recombines TRBV6-5 with TRBJ1-6; D remains unclear. Germline CDR1 is MNHEY and CDR2 is SVGAGI. The ends were cut back, 2 bases at V and 14 bases at J, with 22 bases in the middle. The CDR3 contains 16 residues. CDR3 nucleotides: TGTGCCAGCAGTTACGGCGGGGTACGTGAGGCCAGTGCCCTCCACTTT. As protein: CASSYGGVREASALHF.